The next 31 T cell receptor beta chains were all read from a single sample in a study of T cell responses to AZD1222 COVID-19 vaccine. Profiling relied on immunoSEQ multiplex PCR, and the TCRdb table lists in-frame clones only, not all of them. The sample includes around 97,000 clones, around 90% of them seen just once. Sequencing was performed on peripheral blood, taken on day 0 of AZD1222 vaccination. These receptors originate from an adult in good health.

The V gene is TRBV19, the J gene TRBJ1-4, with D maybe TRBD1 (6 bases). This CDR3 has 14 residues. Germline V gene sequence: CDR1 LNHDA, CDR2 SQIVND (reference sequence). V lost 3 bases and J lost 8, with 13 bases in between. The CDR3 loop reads CASSILGADEKLFF. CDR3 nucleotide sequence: TGTGCCAGTAGTATCTTGGGGGCCGACGAAAAACTGTTTTTT.

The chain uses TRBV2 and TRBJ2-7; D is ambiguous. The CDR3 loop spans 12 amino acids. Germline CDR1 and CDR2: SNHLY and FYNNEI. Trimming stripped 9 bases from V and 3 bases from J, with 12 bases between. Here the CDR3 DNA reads TGTGCCAGTTTACAGACCCTCTACGAGCAGTACTTC. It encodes CASLQTLYEQYF.

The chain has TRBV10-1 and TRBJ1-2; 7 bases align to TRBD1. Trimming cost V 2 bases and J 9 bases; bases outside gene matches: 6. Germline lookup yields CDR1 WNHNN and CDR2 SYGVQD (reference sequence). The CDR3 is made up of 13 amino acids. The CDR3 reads CASSERQGPCYTF. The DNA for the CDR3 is TGCGCCAGCAGTGAGCGACAGGGCCCATGCTACACCTTC.

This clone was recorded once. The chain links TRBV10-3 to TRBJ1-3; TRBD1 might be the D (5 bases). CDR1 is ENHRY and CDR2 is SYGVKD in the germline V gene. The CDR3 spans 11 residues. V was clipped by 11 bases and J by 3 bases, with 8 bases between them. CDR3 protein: CAGRVGNTIYF. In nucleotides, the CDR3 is TGTGCCGGCAGGGTTGGAAACACCATATATTTT.

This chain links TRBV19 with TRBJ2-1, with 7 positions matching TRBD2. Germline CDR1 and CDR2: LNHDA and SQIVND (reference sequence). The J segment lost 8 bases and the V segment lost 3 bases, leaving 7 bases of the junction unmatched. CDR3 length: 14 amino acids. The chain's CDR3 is CASSIRQGGDEQFF. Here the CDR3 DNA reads TGTGCCAGTAGTATTCGTCAGGGAGGGGATGAGCAGTTCTTC.

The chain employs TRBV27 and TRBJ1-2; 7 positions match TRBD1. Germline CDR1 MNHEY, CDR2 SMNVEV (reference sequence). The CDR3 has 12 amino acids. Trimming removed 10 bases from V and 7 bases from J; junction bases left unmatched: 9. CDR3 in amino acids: CATRGGGSGYTF. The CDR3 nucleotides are TGTGCCACCCGAGGGGGCGGCTCTGGCTACACCTTC.

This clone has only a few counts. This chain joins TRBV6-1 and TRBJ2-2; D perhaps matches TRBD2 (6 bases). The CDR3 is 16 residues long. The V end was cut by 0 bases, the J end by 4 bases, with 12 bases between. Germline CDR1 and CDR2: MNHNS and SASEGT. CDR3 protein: CASSEAWGDGTGELFF. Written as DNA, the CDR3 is TGTGCCAGCAGTGAAGCGTGGGGGGATGGCACCGGGGAGCTGTTTTTT.

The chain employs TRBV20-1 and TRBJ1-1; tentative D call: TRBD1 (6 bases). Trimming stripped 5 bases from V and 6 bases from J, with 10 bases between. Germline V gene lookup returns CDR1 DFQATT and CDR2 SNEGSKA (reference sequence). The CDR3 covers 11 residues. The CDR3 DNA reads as TGCAGTGCTTTAGACAGGCCTGAAGCTTTCTTT. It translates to CSALDRPEAFF.

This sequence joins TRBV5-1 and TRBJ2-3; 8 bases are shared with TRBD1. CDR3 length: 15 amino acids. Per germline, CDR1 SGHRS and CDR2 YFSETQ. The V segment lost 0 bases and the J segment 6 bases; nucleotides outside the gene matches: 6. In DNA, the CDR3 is TGCGCCAGCAGCTTGGTCCAGGGGGCTTCCGATACGCAGTATTTT. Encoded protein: CASSLVQGASDTQYF.

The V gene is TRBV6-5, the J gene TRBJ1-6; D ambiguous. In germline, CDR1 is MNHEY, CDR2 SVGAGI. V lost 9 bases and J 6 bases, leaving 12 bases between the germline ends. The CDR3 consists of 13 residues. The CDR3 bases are TGTGCCAGTTACATGGCTAGTAATTCACCCCTCCACTTT. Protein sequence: CASYMASNSPLHF.

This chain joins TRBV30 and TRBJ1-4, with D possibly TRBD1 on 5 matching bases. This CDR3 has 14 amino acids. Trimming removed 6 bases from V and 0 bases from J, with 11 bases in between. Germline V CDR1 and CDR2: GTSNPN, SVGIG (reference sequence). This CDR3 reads CACRDGATNEKLFF. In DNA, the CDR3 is TGTGCCTGCAGGGACGGTGCAACTAATGAAAAACTGTTTTTT.

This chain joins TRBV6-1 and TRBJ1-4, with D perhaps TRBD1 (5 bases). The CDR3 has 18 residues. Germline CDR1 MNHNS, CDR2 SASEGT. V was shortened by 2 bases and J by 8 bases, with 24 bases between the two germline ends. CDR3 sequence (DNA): TGTGCCAGCAGTGAATTGGGGGGACTGGGCAGCTCTAGAGAAAAACTGTTTTTT. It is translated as CASSELGGLGSSREKLFF.

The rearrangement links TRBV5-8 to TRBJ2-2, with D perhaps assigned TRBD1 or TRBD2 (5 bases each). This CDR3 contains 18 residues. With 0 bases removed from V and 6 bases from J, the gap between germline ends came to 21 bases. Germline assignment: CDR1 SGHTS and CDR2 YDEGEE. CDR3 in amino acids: CASSLGYMQGTVAGELFF. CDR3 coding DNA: TGTGCCAGCAGCTTGGGGTATATGCAAGGGACGGTGGCCGGGGAGCTGTTTTTT.

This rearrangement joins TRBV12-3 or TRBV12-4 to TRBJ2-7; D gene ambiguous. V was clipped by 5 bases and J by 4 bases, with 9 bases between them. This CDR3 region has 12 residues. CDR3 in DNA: TGTGCCAGCAGTCCCCGTGGGTACGAGCAGTACTTC. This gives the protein CASSPRGYEQYF.

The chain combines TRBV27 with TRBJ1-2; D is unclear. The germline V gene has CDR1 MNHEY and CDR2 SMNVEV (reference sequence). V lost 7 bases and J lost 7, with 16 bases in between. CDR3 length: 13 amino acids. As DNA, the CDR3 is TGTGCCAGCACTAAGGAAGGGTCTTCTGGCTACACCTTC. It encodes CASTKEGSSGYTF.

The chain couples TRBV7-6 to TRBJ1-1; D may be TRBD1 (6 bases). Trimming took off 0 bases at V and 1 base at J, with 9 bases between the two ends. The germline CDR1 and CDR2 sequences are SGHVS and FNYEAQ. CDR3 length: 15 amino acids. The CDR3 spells CASSLAGATNTEAFF. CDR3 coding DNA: TGTGCCAGCAGCTTAGCGGGGGCTACGAACACTGAAGCTTTCTTT. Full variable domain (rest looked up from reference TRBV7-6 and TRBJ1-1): GAGVSQSPRYKVTKRGQDVALRCDPISGHVSLYWYRQALGQGPEFLTYFNYEAQQDKSGLPNDRFSAERPEGSISTLTIQRTEQRDSAMYRCASSLAGATNTEAFFGQGTRLTVV.

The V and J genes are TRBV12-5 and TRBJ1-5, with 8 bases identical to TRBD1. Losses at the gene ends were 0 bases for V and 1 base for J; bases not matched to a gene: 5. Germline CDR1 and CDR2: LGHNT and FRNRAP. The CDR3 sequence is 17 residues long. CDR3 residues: CASGLVLTGESNQPQHF. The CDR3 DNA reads TGTGCTAGTGGTTTGGTACTGACAGGGGAGAGCAATCAGCCCCAGCATTTT.

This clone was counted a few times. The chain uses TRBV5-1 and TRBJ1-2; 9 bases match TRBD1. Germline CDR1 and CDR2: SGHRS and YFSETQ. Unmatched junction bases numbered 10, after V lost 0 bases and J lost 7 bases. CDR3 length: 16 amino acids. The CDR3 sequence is CASSLDILGQGFGYTF. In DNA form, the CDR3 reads TGCGCCAGCAGCTTGGACATCCTTGGACAGGGGTTTGGCTACACCTTC.

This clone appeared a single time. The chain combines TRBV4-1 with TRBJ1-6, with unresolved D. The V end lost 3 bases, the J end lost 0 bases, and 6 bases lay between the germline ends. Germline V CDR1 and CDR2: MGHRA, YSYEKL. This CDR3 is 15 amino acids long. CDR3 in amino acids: CASSQWSSYNSPLHF. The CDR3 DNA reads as TGCGCCAGCAGCCAGTGGAGCTCCTATAATTCACCCCTCCACTTT.

In nucleotides, the CDR3 is TGTGCCAGCAGCTCCCGCAGGGAGGCGATAAACACTGAAGCTTTCTTT. As protein: CASSSRREAINTEAFF. The chain couples TRBV6-4 to TRBJ1-1; perhaps TRBD1 as D (5 bases). The CDR3 covers 16 residues. V was cut by 6 bases and J by 2 bases, with 19 bases left in between. Germline V gene lookup returns CDR1 MRHNA and CDR2 SNTAGT.

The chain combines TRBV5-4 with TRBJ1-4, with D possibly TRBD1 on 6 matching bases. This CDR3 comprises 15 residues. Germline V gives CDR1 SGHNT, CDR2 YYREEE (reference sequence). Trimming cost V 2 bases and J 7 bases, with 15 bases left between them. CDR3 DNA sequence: TGTGCCAGCAGCTTCCAAACAGGGTCAGGTGAAAAACTGTTTTTT. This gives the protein CASSFQTGSGEKLFF.

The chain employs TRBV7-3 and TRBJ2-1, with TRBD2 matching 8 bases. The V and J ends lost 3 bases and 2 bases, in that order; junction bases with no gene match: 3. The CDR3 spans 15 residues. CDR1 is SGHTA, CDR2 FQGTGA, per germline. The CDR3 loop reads CASSLGLGPYNEQFF. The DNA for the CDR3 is TGTGCCAGCAGCTTGGGACTAGGCCCCTACAATGAGCAGTTCTTC.

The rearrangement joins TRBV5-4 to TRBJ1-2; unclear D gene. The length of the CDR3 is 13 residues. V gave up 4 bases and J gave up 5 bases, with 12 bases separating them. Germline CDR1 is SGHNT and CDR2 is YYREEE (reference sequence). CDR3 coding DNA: TGTGCCAGCAGCCCCCGGACGGAATATGGCTACACCTTC. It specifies CASSPRTEYGYTF.

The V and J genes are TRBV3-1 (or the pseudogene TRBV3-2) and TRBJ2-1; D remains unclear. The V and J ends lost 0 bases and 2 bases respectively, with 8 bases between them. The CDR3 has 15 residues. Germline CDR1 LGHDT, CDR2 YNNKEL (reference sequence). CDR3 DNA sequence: TGTGCCAGCAGCCAAGATATCGTAACCTACAATGAGCAGTTCTTC. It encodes CASSQDIVTYNEQFF.

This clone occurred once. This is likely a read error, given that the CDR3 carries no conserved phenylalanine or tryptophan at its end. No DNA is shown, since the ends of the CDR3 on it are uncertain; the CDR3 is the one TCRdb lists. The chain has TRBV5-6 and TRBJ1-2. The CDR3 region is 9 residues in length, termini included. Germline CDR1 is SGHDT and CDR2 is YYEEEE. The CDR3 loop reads CASSSASIG.

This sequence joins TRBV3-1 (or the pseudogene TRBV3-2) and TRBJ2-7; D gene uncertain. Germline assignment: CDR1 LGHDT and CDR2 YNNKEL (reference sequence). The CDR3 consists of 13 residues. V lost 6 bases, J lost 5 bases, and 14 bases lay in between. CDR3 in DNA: TGTGCCAGCAGTCTATCCGGTGTACACGAGCAGTACTTC. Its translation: CASSLSGVHEQYF.

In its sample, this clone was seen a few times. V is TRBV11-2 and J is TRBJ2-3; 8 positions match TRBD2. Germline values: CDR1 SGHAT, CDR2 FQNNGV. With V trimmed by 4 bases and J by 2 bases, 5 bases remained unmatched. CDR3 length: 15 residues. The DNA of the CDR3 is TGTGCCAGCAGCTCAGCGGGGGCATCCACAGATACGCAGTATTTT. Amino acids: CASSSAGASTDTQYF.

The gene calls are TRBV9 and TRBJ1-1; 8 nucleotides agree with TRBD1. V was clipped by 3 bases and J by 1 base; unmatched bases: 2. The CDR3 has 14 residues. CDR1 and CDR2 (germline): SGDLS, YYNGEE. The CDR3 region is CASSAGTGNTEAFF. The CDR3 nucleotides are TGTGCCAGCAGCGCTGGGACAGGGAACACTGAAGCTTTCTTT. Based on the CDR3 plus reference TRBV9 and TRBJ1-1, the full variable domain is DSGVTQTPKHLITATGQRVTLRCSPRSGDLSVYWYQQSLDQGLQFLIQYYNGEERAKGNILERFSAQQFPDLHSELNLSSLELGDSALYFCASSAGTGNTEAFFGQGTRLTVV.

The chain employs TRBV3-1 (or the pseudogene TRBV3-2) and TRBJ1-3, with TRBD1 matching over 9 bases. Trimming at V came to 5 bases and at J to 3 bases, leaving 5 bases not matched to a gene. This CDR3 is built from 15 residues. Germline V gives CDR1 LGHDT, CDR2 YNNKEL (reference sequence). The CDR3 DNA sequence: TGTGCCAGCAGCTACAGGGGGCCAGGTGGAAACACCATATATTTT. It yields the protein CASSYRGPGGNTIYF.

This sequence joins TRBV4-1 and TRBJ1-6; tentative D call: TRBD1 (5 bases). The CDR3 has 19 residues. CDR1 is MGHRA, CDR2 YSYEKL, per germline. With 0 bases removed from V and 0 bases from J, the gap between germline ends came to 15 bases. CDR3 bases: TGCGCCAGCAGCCAAGATCTCCGGGGCAGGAGCTCCTATAATTCACCCCTCCACTTT. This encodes CASSQDLRGRSSYNSPLHF.

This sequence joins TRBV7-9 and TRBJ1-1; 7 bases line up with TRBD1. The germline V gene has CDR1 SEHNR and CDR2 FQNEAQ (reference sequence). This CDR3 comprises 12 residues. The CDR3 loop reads CATGQLNTEAFF. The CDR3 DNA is TGTGCGACAGGGCAGCTTAACACTGAAGCTTTCTTT.